Each of the 3 T cell receptor beta chains below was sequenced from the same sample in a study of blood T cell repertoires in COVID-19. Assay used: immunoSEQ multiplex PCR; TCRdb lists only in-frame clones, some missing. The sample carries about 110,000 clones, approximately 67% recorded once. The material sequenced was peripheral blood. These receptor sequences come from a woman aged 60 to 75 with acute or convalescent COVID-19.

V is TRBV7-3 and J is TRBJ1-6, with 9 bases that match TRBD1. The germline V gene has CDR1 SGHTA and CDR2 FQGTGA. J gave up 7 bases and V 3 bases, and 4 bases lay outside the gene matches. The CDR3 is made up of 15 amino acids. CDR3 sequence: CASSLEDRGNSPLHF. DNA for the CDR3: TGTGCCAGCAGCTTGGAGGACAGGGGCAATTCACCCCTCCACTTT.

This chain joins TRBV7-8 and TRBJ1-3, with D maybe TRBD1 (6 bases). This CDR3 comprises 14 residues. The germline V and J ends were trimmed by 8 bases and 0 bases, with 11 bases remaining between them. The germline CDR1 and CDR2 sequences are SGHVS and FQNEAQ. Here the CDR3 DNA reads TGTGCCAGCGGAAGCAGGGGCTCTGGAAACACCATATATTTT. Translated: CASGSRGSGNTIYF.

The chain has TRBV28 and TRBJ1-6; D perhaps matches TRBD1 (6 bases). V lost 6 bases and J lost 7, with 13 bases in between. CDR3 length: 14 amino acids. Germline-derived CDR1 and CDR2 are MDHEN and SYDVKM. In nucleotides, the CDR3 is TGTGCCAGCAGATACAGGGAGGGGAATTCACCCCTCCACTTT. Its translation is CASRYREGNSPLHF.